Below, 29 T cell receptor beta chains from the same sample are listed, as sequenced in a study of blood T cell repertoires in COVID-19. Only in-frame clones appear in the TCRdb table, and some are missing; sequencing was by immunoSEQ multiplex PCR. The table has 290,000 or so clones, approximately 90% seen once; the top ten hold over 2%. The sample comprised peripheral blood. The receptors stem from a woman between 25 and 40 years old with COVID-19, enrolled during active disease.

The genes are TRBV29-1 and TRBJ2-1; TRBD2 matches 10 bases. The V segment lost 6 bases and the J segment 5 bases; nucleotides outside the gene matches: 7. CDR1 is SQVTM and CDR2 is ANQGSEA in the germline V gene. CDR3 length equals 14 residues. Written as DNA, the CDR3 is TGCAGCGTCTTTACTAGCGGGGCGAACAATGAGCAGTTCTTC. It is translated as CSVFTSGANNEQFF.

The chain links TRBV19 to TRBJ1-3; D gene unclear. V was trimmed by 4 bases and J by 0 bases, leaving 4 bases between them. Germline-derived CDR1 and CDR2 are LNHDA and SQIVND (reference sequence). The CDR3 totals 13 residues. The chain's CDR3 is CASSSYSGNTIYF. CDR3 DNA: TGTGCCAGTAGTAGTTACTCTGGAAACACCATATATTTT.

The chain carries TRBV29-1 and TRBJ2-3, with 7 bases aligning to TRBD1. V was pared by 2 bases and J by 0 bases, with 5 bases of the junction left unmatched. This CDR3 region has 15 residues. Germline V gene lookup returns CDR1 SQVTM and CDR2 ANQGSEA. The CDR3 nucleotides read TGCAGCGTTGAACCGCAGGGGGTTAGCACAGATACGCAGTATTTT. Translation: CSVEPQGVSTDTQYF.

This chain uses TRBV3-1 (or the pseudogene TRBV3-2) with TRBJ2-7, with D tentatively TRBD1 (5 bases). Trimming removed 0 bases from V and 4 bases from J, with 7 bases in between. The CDR3 has 13 residues. The germline V gene has CDR1 LGHDT and CDR2 YNNKEL (reference sequence). The CDR3 loop reads CASSQDREYEQYF. DNA of the CDR3: TGTGCCAGCAGCCAAGACAGGGAATACGAGCAGTACTTC.

V usage is TRBV6-1 and J usage is TRBJ1-5, with 7 bases that match TRBD1. The trim removed 3 bases at V and 3 bases at J, leaving 8 bases unmatched. CDR3 size: 16 residues. Germline CDR1 MNHNS, CDR2 SASEGT. CDR3 sequence reads: CASSDKTGTDNQPQHF. CDR3 DNA sequence: TGTGCCAGCAGTGATAAGACCGGGACAGACAATCAGCCCCAGCATTTT.

V usage is TRBV5-4 and J usage is TRBJ1-4, with 7 bases fitting TRBD1. Germline CDR1 is SGHNT and CDR2 is YYREEE (reference sequence). The V and J ends lost 6 bases and 8 bases, in that order; junction bases with no gene match: 16. There are 16 residues in the CDR3. This CDR3 is CASKYRGRVCGEKLFF. The CDR3 nucleotides read TGTGCCAGCAAATATAGGGGGCGTGTGTGTGGGGAAAAACTGTTTTTT.

This chain links TRBV19 with TRBJ1-5; TRBD1 matches 8 bases. V lost 7 bases and J lost 6; bases outside the gene matches: 8. This CDR3 has 14 amino acids. Germline V lookup: CDR1 LNHDA, CDR2 SQIVND (reference sequence). CDR3 loop: CASNPDRAGQPQHF. CDR3 sequence (DNA): TGTGCCAGTAACCCGGACAGGGCAGGTCAGCCCCAGCATTTT.

The gene calls are TRBV10-3 and TRBJ1-3; D perhaps matches TRBD1 (5 bases). V lost 2 bases to trimming and J lost 3 bases, with 8 bases between them. CDR1 is ENHRY, CDR2 SYGVKD, per germline. The CDR3 covers 14 residues. The CDR3 spells CAISEVRDGNTIYF. The CDR3 nucleotides are TGTGCCATCAGTGAGGTCAGGGATGGAAACACCATATATTTT.

The chain couples TRBV4-1 to TRBJ1-5; D not resolved. The CDR3 is 15 amino acids. From germline, CDR1 is MGHRA and CDR2 YSYEKL. V lost 0 bases and J lost 0, with 6 bases in between. CDR3 sequence (DNA): TGCGCCAGCAGCCAAGAAGCCGGTAGCAATCAGCCCCAGCATTTT. It encodes CASSQEAGSNQPQHF.

As to this clone: The same CDR3 also results from other DNA sequences found in this sample. This chain connects TRBV5-1 to TRBJ2-7; D is uncertain. The CDR3 spans 13 residues. Trimming shortened V by 0 bases and J by 1 base, and 5 bases separated the two germline ends. Germline V gives CDR1 SGHRS, CDR2 YFSETQ. The CDR3 DNA reads TGCGCCAGCAGCTTGGCCGGTTCCTACGAGCAGTACTTC. Translating it yields CASSLAGSYEQYF.

CDR3 amino acids: CASSFTGWDNSPLHF. In nucleotides, the CDR3 is TGTGCCAGCAGTTTTACAGGATGGGATAATTCACCCCTCCACTTT. The J gene is TRBJ1-6, the V gene TRBV6-6; a weak D match, TRBD1 (5 bases). The CDR3 is 15 amino acids. Germline assignment: CDR1 MNHNY and CDR2 SVGAGI (reference sequence). Trimming cost V 4 bases and J 5 bases, with 12 bases left between them.

The rearrangement joins TRBV6-1 to TRBJ1-3; the match to TRBD1 covers 8 bases. Germline CDR1 MNHNS, CDR2 SASEGT. V dropped 4 bases and J dropped 0; count of bases not matched to a gene: 5. The CDR3 is made up of 16 amino acids. CDR3 nucleotide sequence: TGTGCCAGCAGTGTGGACAGGGTGGGCTCTGGAAACACCATATATTTT. It encodes CASSVDRVGSGNTIYF.

The chain uses TRBV4-1 and TRBJ2-5; maybe TRBD2 (5 bases). This CDR3 contains 14 residues. Trimming removed 4 bases from V and 0 bases from J, with 9 bases in between. Germline V gives CDR1 MGHRA, CDR2 YSYEKL. This chain's CDR3 is CASSPYSDQETQYF. As DNA, the CDR3 is TGCGCCAGCAGCCCATATAGCGACCAAGAGACCCAGTACTTC.

The chain couples TRBV30 to TRBJ1-5, with TRBD1 identical over 8 bases. Germline V gene data show CDR1 as GTSNPN and CDR2 as SVGIG (reference sequence). The CDR3 length is 15 residues. The V and J ends lost 2 bases and 6 bases, in that order; junction bases with no gene match: 9. CDR3 in amino acids: CAWSTGTGIGQPQHF. CDR3 nucleotides: TGTGCCTGGAGTACCGGGACAGGAATAGGTCAGCCCCAGCATTTT.

This clone showed up just a few times. The chain employs TRBV19 and TRBJ1-3; D gene uncertain. Germline loops: CDR1 LNHDA, CDR2 SQIVND (reference sequence). V dropped 2 bases and J dropped 0 bases, with 20 bases sitting between them. The CDR3 consists of 19 residues. CDR3 sequence: CASSISDGDLLFSGNTIYF. The CDR3 region has the DNA TGTGCCAGTAGTATATCCGATGGAGATCTCCTCTTCTCTGGAAACACCATATATTTT.

The chain carries TRBV3-1 (or the pseudogene TRBV3-2) and TRBJ2-3, with 7 bases fitting TRBD2. CDR3 length: 16 amino acids. V gave up 4 bases and J gave up 3 bases; unmatched junction bases: 10. Germline V gives CDR1 LGHDT, CDR2 YNNKEL (reference sequence). The CDR3 spells CASSPKRLAGTDTQYF. In DNA, the CDR3 is TGTGCCAGCAGCCCCAAGCGACTAGCAGGGACAGATACGCAGTATTTT.

This chain connects TRBV11-2 to TRBJ2-3; 7 positions match TRBD1. The germline CDR1 and CDR2 sequences are SGHAT and FQNNGV. V gave up 3 bases and J gave up 6 bases; unmatched junction bases: 12. The CDR3 totals 16 residues. CDR3 coding DNA: TGTGCCAGCAGCTTGATGAAGGGGGCAGTGACGGATACGCAGTATTTT. Its translation: CASSLMKGAVTDTQYF.

This clone is categorized as medium-sized. The sample carries other DNA sequences with the same CDR3. J is TRBJ2-7 and V is TRBV4-2; 12 bases are shared with TRBD2. CDR3 length equals 15 residues. Germline CDR1 reads LGHNA; CDR2 reads YNFKEQ. Trimming removed 1 base from V and 2 bases from J; junction bases left unmatched: 0. The CDR3 region has the DNA TGTGCCAGCAGCCAAGGACTAGCGGGAGCCTACGAGCAGTACTTC. Protein: CASSQGLAGAYEQYF.

This clone came up once. The CDR3 region has the DNA TGCGCCAGCAGCTTGGATCTTGGGCTAGGGGCCAACGTCCTGACTTTC. Residues: CASSLDLGLGANVLTF. The genes are TRBV5-1 and TRBJ2-6; D not resolved. The CDR3 sequence is 16 residues long. Germline V gene lookup returns CDR1 SGHRS and CDR2 YFSETQ. V lost 0 bases and J lost 4, with 11 bases in between.

This chain links TRBV19 with TRBJ1-4; 9 nucleotides line up with TRBD1. The germline CDR1 and CDR2 sequences are LNHDA and SQIVND (reference sequence). This CDR3 is built from 17 residues. V was pared by 3 bases and J by 0 bases, with 5 bases of the junction left unmatched. CDR3 in amino acids: CASSMNRGPATNEKLFF. DNA for the CDR3: TGTGCCAGTAGTATGAACAGGGGGCCAGCAACTAATGAAAAACTGTTTTTT.

The genes are TRBV7-2 and TRBJ2-1; TRBD2 agrees at 13 bases. Germline values: CDR1 SGHTA, CDR2 FQGNSA. This CDR3 comprises 16 residues. The V and J ends lost 5 bases and 9 bases, in that order; junction bases with no gene match: 10. For the CDR3, the DNA is TGTGCCAGCAGCCCTTGGACTAGCGGGAGAGGTGGTGAGCAGTTCTTC. Translation: CASSPWTSGRGGEQFF.

CDR3 loop: CASGNSGRYNEQFF. The CDR3 region has the DNA TGTGCCAGCGGAAATAGCGGGAGGTACAATGAGCAGTTCTTC. The chain employs TRBV14 and TRBJ2-1, with TRBD2 identical over 10 bases. Losses at the gene ends were 8 bases for V and 4 bases for J; bases not matched to a gene: 5. Germline CDR1 SGHDN, CDR2 FVKESK. The CDR3 extends over 14 amino acids.

This chain uses TRBV5-1 with TRBJ2-1; D may be TRBD1 (8 bases). CDR3 length: 17 residues. The V end was cut by 1 base, the J end by 8 bases, with 22 bases between. The germline V gene encodes CDR1 SGHRS and CDR2 YFSETQ. The CDR3 protein is CASSLWGDRGAGDEQFF. CDR3 sequence (DNA): TGCGCCAGCAGCTTGTGGGGCGACAGGGGCGCGGGGGATGAGCAGTTCTTC.

The CDR3 here is CASSELVGPEAFF. The CDR3 DNA follows: TGTGCCAGCAGTGAATTGGTGGGGCCTGAAGCTTTCTTT. J is TRBJ1-1 and V is TRBV2; possible D gene TRBD1, 5 bases. Trimming stripped 2 bases from V and 6 bases from J, with 10 bases between. Looked up from germline, CDR1 is SNHLY and CDR2 is FYNNEI. The CDR3 has 13 residues.

The chain couples TRBV5-1 to TRBJ1-6; D is possibly TRBD1 (5 bases). Between the trimmed V and J ends, which lost 4 bases and 9 bases, there was a span of 14 bases. Germline assignment: CDR1 SGHRS and CDR2 YFSETQ. This CDR3 contains 14 residues. The CDR3, as DNA: TGCGCCAGCAGCCTTGACAGACCACTTTCACCCCTCCACTTT. This encodes CASSLDRPLSPLHF. Full variable domain (remainder filled in from reference TRBV5-1 and TRBJ1-6): KAGVTQTPRYLIKTRGQQVTLSCSPISGHRSVSWYQQTPGQGLQFLFEYFSETQRNKGNFPGRFSGRQFSNSRSEMNVSTLELGDSALYLCASSLDRPLSPLHFGNGTRLTVT.

This rearrangement joins TRBV28 to TRBJ1-4, with 7 positions matching TRBD1. The V segment lost 5 bases and the J segment 3 bases; nucleotides outside the gene matches: 9. The germline gives CDR1 MDHEN, CDR2 SYDVKM. The CDR3 has 16 amino acids. CDR3 DNA: TGTGCCAGCAGTGACTCCAAAAGGGGGCCTAATGAAAAACTGTTTTTT. Encoded protein: CASSDSKRGPNEKLFF.

With regard to this clone: One end of the junction fails to match germline, which may point to a read error. The chain links TRBV12-3 or TRBV12-4 to TRBJ2-2; 7 positions agree with TRBD1. The CDR3 consists of 12 residues. DNA for the CDR3: TGTGCCATACAGGGGAACGCCGGGGAGCTGTTTTTT. It yields the protein CAIQGNAGELFF.

This sequence joins TRBV25-1 and TRBJ2-2, with D possibly TRBD2 on 5 matching bases. This CDR3 contains 14 residues. The V end was cut by 4 bases, the J end by 0 bases, with 6 bases between. Germline-derived CDR1 and CDR2 are MGHDK and SYGVNS. The CDR3 protein is CASSGETNTGELFF. The DNA for the CDR3 is TGTGCCAGCAGTGGGGAGACGAACACCGGGGAGCTGTTTTTT.

The chain uses TRBV3-1 (or the pseudogene TRBV3-2) and TRBJ1-4, with D possibly TRBD1 on 5 matching bases. This CDR3 region has 14 residues. The V end lost 2 bases, the J end lost 2 bases, and 6 bases lay between the germline ends. CDR1 and CDR2 (germline): LGHDT, YNNKEL (reference sequence). DNA of the CDR3: TGTGCCAGCAGCCAACGGGGGACTAATGAAAAACTGTTTTTT. It is translated as CASSQRGTNEKLFF.